Listed here is a single T cell receptor (beta chain). The sample comes from a study of cytomegalovirus exposure and HLA in healthy donors. It was with 60 Vbeta and 13 Jbeta primers that the PCR ran. Clones were sequenced by immunoSEQ multiplex PCR, and TCRdb holds only the in-frame ones, with some missing. The sample lists 90,000 to 110,000 clones; roughly 79% were seen once. V gave up 7 bases and J gave up 6 bases, with 16 bases separating them. Germline CDR1 SGHVS, CDR2 FQNEAQ. This CDR3 has 13 residues. This sequence was found in a woman aged 25 to 39 in good health and CMV-seronegative. V is TRBV7-8 and J is TRBJ2-7; perhaps TRBD2 as D (5 bases). Material: PBMCs. The CDR3 region is CASNPGGFGEQYF. The CDR3 DNA reads TGTGCCAGCAACCCCGGAGGTTTTGGCGAGCAGTACTTC.